This TCR beta chain was captured in a study of blood T cell repertoires in COVID-19. The germline gives CDR1 LNHDA, CDR2 SQIVND (reference sequence). CDR3 length: 13 amino acids. V lost 7 bases and J 3 bases, leaving 10 bases between the germline ends. In the study's own analysis: Using reference gene primer amplification, nucleated cell counts were estimated. Sequenced by immunoSEQ multiplex PCR; TCRdb stores in-frame clones only, minus some. V and J calls and clone size are as listed in that table; D and trimming were resolved from the DNA. The repertoire holds roughly 140,000 clones, with more than 65% as singletons.

This TCR came from a human donor in a cohort sampled during active COVID-19. Source material: peripheral blood. The genes are TRBV19 and TRBJ1-5; D is uncertain. The CDR3 reads CASTGIFNQPQHF. The CDR3, as DNA: TGTGCCAGTACCGGGATCTTCAATCAGCCCCAGCATTTT.